This T cell receptor (beta chain) was observed in a study of T cell repertoires in cytomegalovirus infection. Study background: Signatures in public TCR beta sequences pointed to both CMV infection and matching HLA type. General observations from the study: Across the ex vivo response, the dominant clonotypes were HLA-C-restricted CMV-specific TCR beta clonotypes. Cumulative public TCR beta family frequency identified CMV carriers with the relevant HLA.

The CDR3 runs 14 residues. The V gene end was trimmed by 11 bases and the J gene end by 3 bases; junction bases not matched to a gene: 7. Per germline, CDR1 WSHSY and CDR2 SAAADI. A remark on this clonotype: Its target is not known.

Via MiXCR, TCRdb re-called the reads, giving one row per CDR3 protein. The table lists hundreds of thousands of distinct CDR3 sequences, roughly a sixth of them singletons, with about 12% in the top ten. The sample was PBMCs. The chain links TRBV10-2 to TRBJ2-1; TRBD2 matches 10 bases. This clonotype originated in a human donor in good health (CMV status not recorded). Some clones in this sample may be carry-over from other donors' samples. CDR3: CACKRGGGYNEQFF. The CDR3, as DNA: TGCGCCTGCAAGCGGGGGGGTGGCTACAATGAGCAGTTCTTC.